The 25 T cell receptor beta chains below were found in one sample sequenced in a study of cytomegalovirus exposure and HLA in healthy donors (dated by TCRdb to 2017 to 2019). Library construction relied on the immunoSEQ multiplex PCR assay. The multiplex PCR relied on a mix of 60 forward primers for TCR Vbeta segments and 13 reverse primers for TCR Jbeta segments. The table was pulled from immuneACCESS by TCRdb, which kept in-frame rearrangements only. Such tables lose some clones; where checked, under half of the loss comes from unresolved V genes, and the rest has no known cause. Recorded for this sample are around 160,000 clones; almost 80% of them occurred a single time. Jointly, the top ten make up over 1.1% of the sample. What was sequenced was PBMCs. Every receptor here comes from a male donor in good health and CMV-seronegative.

The chain carries TRBV7-8 and TRBJ2-7; maybe TRBD2 (5 bases). The germline V and J ends were trimmed by 5 bases and 0 bases, with 11 bases remaining between them. CDR1 is SGHVS and CDR2 is FQNEAQ in the germline V gene. This CDR3 region has 14 residues. The CDR3 DNA reads as TGTGCCAGCAGCCAGAGAGGGAGCTCCTACGAGCAGTACTTC. This translates into CASSQRGSSYEQYF.

This clone was observed a single time. The chain joins TRBV6-1 to TRBJ1-5; the D is unclear. From germline, CDR1 is MNHNS and CDR2 SASEGT. The CDR3 is 15 residues long. Trimming took 1 base from V and 4 from J, leaving 11 bases between them. CDR3 nucleotides: TGTGCCAGCAGTGAAGGAGGGAACCCAAATCAGCCCCAGCATTTT. Protein product: CASSEGGNPNQPQHF.

This chain links TRBV2 with TRBJ1-5; D perhaps matches TRBD1 (5 bases). Between the trimmed V and J ends, which lost 7 bases and 4 bases, there was a span of 14 bases. CDR1 SNHLY and CDR2 FYNNEI come from the germline V gene. There are 14 residues in the CDR3. CDR3 in DNA: TGTGCCAGCACCCTGACAGAATATAATCAGCCCCAGCATTTT. Its translation: CASTLTEYNQPQHF.

The chain carries TRBV30 and TRBJ2-3, with 7 bases aligning to TRBD2. This CDR3 has 13 residues. After removal of 5 bases from V and 4 bases from J, the junction contained 6 bases not matched to a gene. Germline values: CDR1 GTSNPN, CDR2 SVGIG (reference sequence). The CDR3 sequence is CAWSPTSADTQYF. DNA of the CDR3: TGTGCCTGGTCCCCTACTAGCGCAGATACGCAGTATTTT.

The chain links TRBV27 to TRBJ1-1; 8 bases fit TRBD1. With 6 bases clipped from V and 1 base from J, the junction kept 4 bases outside the gene matches. CDR1 is MNHEY and CDR2 is SMNVEV in the germline V gene (reference sequence). CDR3 length equals 14 residues. The CDR3 DNA is TGTGCCAGCAGCCAACAGGGGGGGAACACTGAAGCTTTCTTT. This codes for CASSQQGGNTEAFF.

The chain employs TRBV28 and TRBJ2-1; D is uncertain. The ends were cut back, 6 bases at V and 1 base at J, with 16 bases in the middle. Looked up from germline, CDR1 is MDHEN and CDR2 is SYDVKM. The CDR3 runs 16 residues. The CDR3 is CASSRASSGSYNEQFF. In DNA form, the CDR3 reads TGTGCCAGCAGCCGAGCTAGTTCTGGGTCCTACAATGAGCAGTTCTTC.

The chain recombines TRBV21-1 with TRBJ2-5; TRBD1 is the table's D call, not checked against the DNA. TRBV21-1 is a pseudogene locus. This CDR3 is 15 amino acids long. In DNA form, the CDR3 reads TGTGCCAGCAGCAAACGGAGACAGGGGCAAGAGACCCAGTACTTC. Its translation: CASSKRRQGQETQYF.

The V and J genes are TRBV29-1 and TRBJ2-2, with 7 bases fitting TRBD1. The germline gives CDR1 SQVTM, CDR2 ANQGSEA. The V and J ends lost 6 bases and 1 base, in that order; junction bases with no gene match: 5. CDR3 length: 14 residues. CDR3 in amino acids: CSVATGRNTGELFF. CDR3 coding DNA: TGCAGCGTGGCGACAGGGAGGAACACCGGGGAGCTGTTTTTT.

The rearrangement links TRBV7-6 to TRBJ2-7; 7 bases are a match to TRBD1. Germline V gives CDR1 SGHVS, CDR2 FNYEAQ. The CDR3 runs to 15 residues. V was pared by 0 bases and J by 2 bases, with 4 bases of the junction left unmatched. The CDR3 sequence is CASSLAGTVTYEQYF. The CDR3 nucleotides are TGTGCCAGCAGCTTAGCGGGGACAGTCACCTACGAGCAGTACTTC.

The gene calls are TRBV30 and TRBJ2-5; 7 bases map to TRBD1. V lost 7 bases, J lost 5 bases, and 31 bases stayed unmatched. Germline V gene sequence: CDR1 GTSNPN, CDR2 SVGIG (reference sequence). The length of the CDR3 is 20 residues. The CDR3 reads CAFAGGTARRSSGTRETQYF. CDR3 bases: TGTGCCTTCGCAGGGGGAACTGCGAGGCGAAGCAGTGGCACAAGGGAGACCCAGTACTTC.

The chain couples TRBV4-2 to TRBJ2-5; TRBD2 matches 11 bases. CDR1 is LGHNA, CDR2 YNFKEQ, per germline. The V gene end was trimmed by 6 bases and the J gene end by 2 bases; junction bases not matched to a gene: 11. The CDR3 runs 17 residues. CDR3 protein: CASSALAGGPRQETQYF. DNA of the CDR3: TGTGCCAGCAGTGCTCTAGCGGGAGGACCCCGTCAAGAGACCCAGTACTTC.

This chain's CDR3 is CASSLKGQLTGELFF. In nucleotides, the CDR3 is TGTGCCAGCAGCTTGAAGGGACAGTTGACCGGGGAGCTGTTTTTT. The chain couples TRBV7-3 to TRBJ2-2; 7 nucleotides line up with TRBD1. The CDR3 contains 15 residues. CDR1 and CDR2 from the germline V gene are SGHTA and FQGTGA. Trimming removed 3 bases from V and 5 bases from J; junction bases left unmatched: 6.

This clone came up a few times. The chain couples TRBV5-4 to TRBJ1-1, with D perhaps matching TRBD1 (5 bases). V was cut by 4 bases and J by 9 bases, with 19 bases left in between. CDR1 is SGHNT and CDR2 is YYREEE in the germline V gene (reference sequence). This CDR3 contains 14 residues. CDR3 protein: CASSPGVAAGKAFF. CDR3 DNA sequence: TGTGCCAGCAGCCCGGGCGTTGCGGCAGGGAAAGCTTTCTTT.

This chain uses TRBV11-2 with TRBJ2-1; TRBD2 matches at 16 bases. In germline, CDR1 is SGHAT, CDR2 FQNNGV. V was pared by 0 bases and J by 11 bases, with 10 bases of the junction left unmatched. The CDR3 has 18 residues. The DNA for the CDR3 is TGTGCCAGCAGCTTAGATCATGGGACTAGCGGGAGGGCCGGGCAGCAGTTCTTC. Its translation: CASSLDHGTSGRAGQQFF.

This clone was counted a single time. The chain has TRBV11-2 and TRBJ2-5, with TRBD1 as a possible D gene (7 bases). CDR3 length equals 15 residues. The germline V and J ends were trimmed by 7 bases and 1 base, with 16 bases remaining between them. The germline V gene has CDR1 SGHAT and CDR2 FQNNGV. CDR3 bases: TGTGCCAGCACCAGGGGGGAACAGGGCCAAGAGACCCAGTACTTC. It specifies CASTRGEQGQETQYF.

This sequence joins TRBV18 and TRBJ2-7, with D perhaps TRBD2 (6 bases). From germline, CDR1 is KGHSH and CDR2 LQKENI. The length of the CDR3 is 13 residues. The V and J ends lost 3 bases and 3 bases respectively, with 9 bases between them. The CDR3: CASSPRRGYEQYF. CDR3 nucleotide sequence: TGTGCCAGCTCACCGAGGCGGGGCTACGAGCAGTACTTC.

CDR3: CASSLGPASGNTIYF. The DNA for the CDR3 is TGTGCCAGCAGCTTGGGCCCGGCCTCTGGAAACACCATATATTTT. V is TRBV7-9 and J is TRBJ1-3, with no clear D. V gave up 3 bases and J gave up 0 bases, with 9 bases separating them. The CDR3 has 15 residues. Germline V lookup: CDR1 SEHNR, CDR2 FQNEAQ (reference sequence).

This rearrangement joins TRBV7-2 to TRBJ2-2; possible D gene TRBD1, 6 bases. This CDR3 has 13 residues. Trimming removed 6 bases at V and 4 bases at J, with 9 bases between. The V gene's germline CDR1 is SGHTA and CDR2 FQGNSA. The CDR3 here is CASSWTVTGELFF. The DNA for the CDR3 is TGTGCCAGCAGTTGGACAGTCACCGGGGAGCTGTTTTTT.

This sequence joins TRBV9 and TRBJ1-1; possibly TRBD1 for D (5 bases). Looked up from germline, CDR1 is SGDLS and CDR2 is YYNGEE. Trimming cost V 4 bases and J 10 bases, with 14 bases left between them. CDR3 size: 12 residues. CDR3 region: CASSPRGRGAFF. DNA for the CDR3: TGTGCCAGCAGCCCCCGGGGGAGGGGAGCTTTCTTT.

The chain carries TRBV2 and TRBJ1-1, with 7 bases matching TRBD1. The CDR3 loop spans 14 amino acids. From germline, CDR1 is SNHLY and CDR2 FYNNEI. After removal of 6 bases from V and 4 bases from J, the junction contained 8 bases not matched to a gene. This CDR3 reads CASRPTGVSTEAFF. CDR3 sequence (DNA): TGTGCCAGCAGACCCACAGGGGTGAGCACTGAAGCTTTCTTT. Variable domain in full (rest from reference TRBV2 and TRBJ1-1): EPEVTQTPSHQVTQMGQEVILRCVPISNHLYFYWYRQILGQKVEFLVSFYNNEISEKSEIFDDQFSVERPDGSNFTLKIRSTKLEDSAMYFCASRPTGVSTEAFFGQGTRLTVV.

The V call is TRBV5-1, the J call TRBJ2-5, with a possible D match to TRBD1 (5 bases). Trimming took 3 bases from V and 4 from J, leaving 13 bases between them. The length of the CDR3 is 14 residues. CDR1 and CDR2 (germline): SGHRS, YFSETQ. As DNA, the CDR3 is TGCGCCAGCAGCTGGTCAGGGAACAGAGAGACCCAGTACTTC. Translating gives CASSWSGNRETQYF.

The V gene is TRBV30, the J gene TRBJ1-5, with D maybe TRBD1 (6 bases). Trimming cost V 2 bases and J 5 bases, with 10 bases left between them. CDR3 length equals 13 residues. Germline V gene sequence: CDR1 GTSNPN, CDR2 SVGIG (reference sequence). This CDR3 reads CAWSLGGDQPQHF. The CDR3 DNA reads TGTGCCTGGAGTCTAGGGGGGGATCAGCCCCAGCATTTT.

The chain recombines TRBV5-1 with TRBJ1-1, with D perhaps TRBD1 (5 bases). There are 16 residues in the CDR3. The germline CDR1 and CDR2 sequences are SGHRS and YFSETQ. The V gene lost 1 base and the J gene lost 0 bases, with 13 bases spanning the gap. For the CDR3, the DNA is TGCGCCAGCAGCTTGAGGCAGGGTTCCTTGAACACTGAAGCTTTCTTT. Protein: CASSLRQGSLNTEAFF.

The rearrangement uses TRBV20-1 and TRBJ2-5; D is unclear. This CDR3 is built from 10 residues. V was trimmed by 7 bases and J by 5 bases, leaving 8 bases between them. CDR1 is DFQATT, CDR2 SNEGSKA, per germline (reference sequence). DNA of the CDR3: TGCAGTGTCGTCAGGGAGACCCAGTACTTC. Protein: CSVVRETQYF.

This chain uses TRBV5-4 with TRBJ1-2; 8 nucleotides line up with TRBD1. Trimming took 1 base from V and 8 from J; bases not matched to a gene: 7. The CDR3 covers 14 residues. Germline CDR1 is SGHNT and CDR2 is YYREEE (reference sequence). The CDR3 bases are TGTGCCAGCAGCTTGCCCTTACAGGGGGGAGGCTACACCTTC. Residues: CASSLPLQGGGYTF.